The rows below give T cell receptor beta chains drawn from one sample of a study of T-cell reconstitution after alpha-beta-depleted transplantation in children. TCRdb passed the PCR reads through MiXCR, listing each CDR3 protein once. The data hold fewer than 750,000 distinct CDR3 sequences, with around 27% observed a single time. Sample: PBMCs, taken before TCRalphabeta/CD19-depleted stem cell transplant. These receptors all come from a boy in the first two years of life with Wiskott-Aldrich syndrome, due to receive a stem cell transplant. CDR3s include the opening cysteine and the closing phenylalanine or tryptophan. A D gene is named only where the DNA matches it firmly. A row's size may be missing; if present it is once, few, many or a size class.

j_call: TRBJ1-6
v_call: TRBV12-3/TRBV12-4
clone_size: few
d_call: TRBD1
cdr3_nt: TGTGCCAGCAGTCCCGGGACAGGGACGTTTAATTCACCCCTCCACTTT
cdr3_aa: CASSPGTGTFNSPLHF

j_call: TRBJ2-3
v_call: TRBV5-1
clone_size: NA
d_call: NA
cdr3_nt: TGCGCCAGCAGCTTGGTTGGTAGCTTCACAGATACGCAGTATTTT
cdr3_aa: CASSLVGSFTDTQYF

j_call: TRBJ2-2
v_call: TRBV11-2
clone_size: NA
d_call: TRBD2
cdr3_nt: TGTGCCAGCAGCTTCCTACTTGCCGGGAGGGCCTCCGGGGAGCTGTTTTTT
cdr3_aa: CASSFLLAGRASGELFF

j_call: TRBJ1-1
v_call: TRBV5-1
clone_size: NA
d_call: NA
cdr3_nt: TGCGCCAGCAGCTTCTCAGGGTTTACGAACACTGAAGCTTTCTTT
cdr3_aa: CASSFSGFTNTEAFF

j_call: TRBJ2-1
v_call: TRBV5-1
clone_size: NA
d_call: TRBD2
cdr3_nt: TGCGCCAGCAGCTTCGGTAGAGCGGGAGTCTACAATGAGCAGTTCTTC
cdr3_aa: CASSFGRAGVYNEQFF

j_call: TRBJ2-1
v_call: TRBV5-5
clone_size: few
d_call: NA
cdr3_nt: TGTGCCAGCAGCTTGGCCTCACGGGGGAGGTACAATGAGCAGTTCTTC
cdr3_aa: CASSLASRGRYNEQFF

j_call: TRBJ2-1
v_call: TRBV5-1
clone_size: NA
d_call: TRBD2
cdr3_nt: TGCGCCAGCAGCACTCGTCCTAGCGGGAGTTACAATGAGCAGTTCTTC
cdr3_aa: CASSTRPSGSYNEQFF

j_call: TRBJ2-7
v_call: TRBV7-9
clone_size: NA
d_call: TRBD1
cdr3_nt: TGTGCCAGCAGCTCAGACAGGGGCATGGGGCAGTACTTC
cdr3_aa: CASSSDRGMGQYF

j_call: TRBJ1-1
v_call: TRBV5-1
clone_size: few
d_call: TRBD1
cdr3_nt: TGCGCCAGCAGCTCCCGGACAGGGCCAGGAACTGAAGCTTTCTTT
cdr3_aa: CASSSRTGPGTEAFF

j_call: TRBJ1-1
v_call: TRBV27
clone_size: few
d_call: NA
cdr3_nt: TGTGCCAGCGGCAGGGTTAACACTGAAGCTTTCTTT
cdr3_aa: CASGRVNTEAFF

j_call: TRBJ2-2
v_call: TRBV10-3
clone_size: NA
d_call: NA
cdr3_nt: TGTGCCATCACGAAGGGCACCGGGGAGCTGTTTTTT
cdr3_aa: CAITKGTGELFF

j_call: TRBJ2-7
v_call: TRBV14
clone_size: few
d_call: TRBD2
cdr3_nt: TGTGCCAGCAGCCAAGATTATAGCCTAGCGGGAGTCTACGAGCAGTACTTC
cdr3_aa: CASSQDYSLAGVYEQYF

j_call: TRBJ2-7
v_call: TRBV5-1
clone_size: few
d_call: NA
cdr3_nt: TGCGCCAGCAGCTTGGAACTAGGGGGAGGAGTTTTAAACGAGCAGTACTTC
cdr3_aa: CASSLELGGGVLNEQYF

j_call: TRBJ2-7
v_call: TRBV5-1
clone_size: NA
d_call: NA
cdr3_nt: TGCGCCAGCAGCTTGGCCCCAGCAGAATACGAGCAGTACTTC
cdr3_aa: CASSLAPAEYEQYF

j_call: TRBJ2-7
v_call: TRBV5-1
clone_size: NA
d_call: NA
cdr3_nt: TGCGCCAGCACCTTGAGAACCGCAGAATTCTCCTACGAGCAGTACTTC
cdr3_aa: CASTLRTAEFSYEQYF

j_call: TRBJ1-5
v_call: TRBV2
clone_size: few
d_call: NA
cdr3_nt: TGTGCCAGCAGCGAGGACAGCCTGAGCAATCAGCCCCAGCATTTT
cdr3_aa: CASSEDSLSNQPQHF

j_call: TRBJ2-5
v_call: TRBV7-3
clone_size: NA
d_call: TRBD2
cdr3_nt: TGTGCCAGCAGCGAAGTAGCGGGTCTCCAAGAGACCCAGTACTTC
cdr3_aa: CASSEVAGLQETQYF

j_call: TRBJ2-3
v_call: TRBV11-1
clone_size: NA
d_call: NA
cdr3_nt: TGTGCCTCTAGGGGATCTTTAGGAGACTCAGATACGCAGTATTTT
cdr3_aa: CASRGSLGDSDTQYF

j_call: TRBJ2-5
v_call: TRBV30
clone_size: NA
d_call: TRBD2
cdr3_nt: TGTGCCTGGGCGGGGGGGGAGACCCAGTACTTC
cdr3_aa: CAWAGGETQYF

j_call: TRBJ2-2
v_call: TRBV5-1
clone_size: NA
d_call: TRBD2
cdr3_nt: TGCGCCAGCAGCCTGTTGGGACTAGCGGACACCGGGGAGCTGTTTTTT
cdr3_aa: CASSLLGLADTGELFF

j_call: TRBJ2-1
v_call: TRBV28
clone_size: NA
d_call: NA
cdr3_nt: TGTGCCAGCAGTTTAGCGAGGTTCTACAATGAGCAGTTCTTC
cdr3_aa: CASSLARFYNEQFF

j_call: TRBJ2-3
v_call: TRBV20-1
clone_size: NA
d_call: NA
cdr3_nt: TGCAGTGCGAGACAGCACACAGATACGCAGTATTTT
cdr3_aa: CSARQHTDTQYF

j_call: TRBJ1-3
v_call: TRBV30
clone_size: NA
d_call: NA
cdr3_nt: TGTGCCTGGAGTAGGGGGGCGCCTGGAAACACCATATATTTT
cdr3_aa: CAWSRGAPGNTIYF

j_call: TRBJ2-3
v_call: TRBV11-1
clone_size: few
d_call: NA
cdr3_nt: TGTGCCAGCAGCTCAAAATCCTTTTCCGATACGCAGTATTTT
cdr3_aa: CASSSKSFSDTQYF

j_call: TRBJ2-5
v_call: TRBV12-3/TRBV12-4
clone_size: many
d_call: NA
cdr3_nt: TGTGCCAGCAGTTTCCTGGGGCAAGAGACCCAGTACTTC
cdr3_aa: CASSFLGQETQYF

j_call: TRBJ2-7
v_call: TRBV29-1
clone_size: NA
d_call: TRBD2
cdr3_nt: TGCAGCGCCACAATGGGGGCGGGAGGGTCCTACGAGCAGTACTTC
cdr3_aa: CSATMGAGGSYEQYF

j_call: TRBJ2-7
v_call: TRBV20-1
clone_size: many
d_call: NA
cdr3_nt: TGCAGTGCTAGAGATCCCGCGGGATCTTACGTCGAGCAGTACTTC
cdr3_aa: CSARDPAGSYVEQYF

j_call: TRBJ2-7
v_call: TRBV10-3
clone_size: few
d_call: TRBD2
cdr3_nt: TGTGCCATCAGTGACGGGACTAGTCCCTACGAGCAGTACTTC
cdr3_aa: CAISDGTSPYEQYF

j_call: TRBJ2-7
v_call: TRBV20-1
clone_size: few
d_call: TRBD2
cdr3_nt: TGCAGTGCCATGGGGAGTAGCGGGAGTCGAAACGAGCAGTACTTC
cdr3_aa: CSAMGSSGSRNEQYF

j_call: TRBJ2-6
v_call: TRBV7-9
clone_size: NA
d_call: NA
cdr3_nt: TGTGCCAGCAGCTTACTTGTGCAGAGCTCTGGGGCCAACGTCCTGACTTTC
cdr3_aa: CASSLLVQSSGANVLTF

j_call: TRBJ2-1
v_call: TRBV7-6
clone_size: few
d_call: TRBD2
cdr3_nt: TGTGCCAGCAGCCCCAAGCGGGGGCTCGACACCTTTAACAATGAGCAGTTCTTC
cdr3_aa: CASSPKRGLDTFNNEQFF

j_call: TRBJ2-1
v_call: TRBV6-1
clone_size: few
d_call: TRBD2
cdr3_nt: TGTGCCAGCAGGACCGGGACTAGTCCCTACAATGAGCAGTTCTTC
cdr3_aa: CASRTGTSPYNEQFF

j_call: TRBJ2-2
v_call: TRBV7-2
clone_size: NA
d_call: NA
cdr3_nt: TGTGCCAGCAGCTTAAGGTGGCTTAACACCGGGGAGCTGTTTTTT
cdr3_aa: CASSLRWLNTGELFF

j_call: TRBJ2-7
v_call: TRBV5-1
clone_size: NA
d_call: TRBD2
cdr3_nt: TGCGCCAGCAGCTTGGGGCTGGTTGGCGGGAGAGTTAGCGAGCAGTACTTC
cdr3_aa: CASSLGLVGGRVSEQYF

j_call: TRBJ2-1
v_call: TRBV19
clone_size: few
d_call: NA
cdr3_nt: TGTGCCAGTAGTATCGAGACAACGGTTCGGAATGAGCAGTTCTTC
cdr3_aa: CASSIETTVRNEQFF

j_call: TRBJ2-2
v_call: TRBV7-3
clone_size: few
d_call: TRBD2
cdr3_nt: TGTGCCAGCAGCCGAGGACTAGCGGGAGTGAGGTCCGGGGAGCTGTTTTTT
cdr3_aa: CASSRGLAGVRSGELFF

j_call: TRBJ1-5
v_call: TRBV29-1
clone_size: NA
d_call: NA
cdr3_nt: TGCAGCGTTGAAGGTGGAATCAATCAGCCCCAGCATTTT
cdr3_aa: CSVEGGINQPQHF

j_call: TRBJ2-1
v_call: TRBV12-3/TRBV12-4
clone_size: few
d_call: TRBD1
cdr3_nt: TGTGCCAGCAGGATATACAGGGGTTCCTACAATGAGCAGTTCTTC
cdr3_aa: CASRIYRGSYNEQFF

j_call: TRBJ1-3
v_call: TRBV20-1
clone_size: NA
d_call: NA
cdr3_nt: TGCAGTGCTAGAGACCCGGCTAGCTCTGGAAACACCATATATTTT
cdr3_aa: CSARDPASSGNTIYF

j_call: TRBJ2-1
v_call: TRBV10-3
clone_size: few
d_call: NA
cdr3_nt: TGTGCCATCAGTCAGGACTCTGCAAATGAGCAGTTCTTC
cdr3_aa: CAISQDSANEQFF

j_call: TRBJ2-7
v_call: TRBV7-8
clone_size: few
d_call: TRBD2
cdr3_nt: TGTGCCAGCAGCTCGCATGGGACTAGCGGGAGCGAGCAGTACTTC
cdr3_aa: CASSSHGTSGSEQYF

j_call: TRBJ2-2
v_call: TRBV10-1
clone_size: few
d_call: NA
cdr3_nt: TGCGCCAGCAGTGAGTGGGCCGGTACCGGGGAGCTGTTTTTT
cdr3_aa: CASSEWAGTGELFF

j_call: TRBJ2-5
v_call: TRBV6-5
clone_size: NA
d_call: TRBD2
cdr3_nt: TGTGCCAGCAGTTACTCCTGGACTAGCGGGAAAGAGACCCAGTACTTC
cdr3_aa: CASSYSWTSGKETQYF

j_call: TRBJ2-5
v_call: TRBV20-1
clone_size: few
d_call: TRBD2
cdr3_nt: TGCAGTGCTTTGACTAGCGGGAGGGAGACCCAGTACTTC
cdr3_aa: CSALTSGRETQYF

j_call: TRBJ1-5
v_call: TRBV4-2
clone_size: NA
d_call: NA
cdr3_nt: TGTGCCAGCAGCCAAGGGGGGTACGGCAATCAGCCCCAGCATTTT
cdr3_aa: CASSQGGYGNQPQHF

j_call: TRBJ1-1
v_call: TRBV6-1
clone_size: few
d_call: TRBD1
cdr3_nt: TGTGCCAGCACTCGGACAGGGGGCATCACTGAAGCTTTCTTT
cdr3_aa: CASTRTGGITEAFF

j_call: TRBJ2-2
v_call: TRBV2
clone_size: NA
d_call: TRBD1
cdr3_nt: TGTGCCAGCACTCCGGGACAGGGGTACACCGGGGAGCTGTTTTTT
cdr3_aa: CASTPGQGYTGELFF

j_call: TRBJ2-7
v_call: TRBV4-1
clone_size: NA
d_call: TRBD2
cdr3_nt: TGCGCCAGCAGCCAAGAAAAAGGGCGGGAGGGGTACGAGCAGTACTTC
cdr3_aa: CASSQEKGREGYEQYF

j_call: TRBJ2-7
v_call: TRBV7-2
clone_size: few
d_call: NA
cdr3_nt: TGTGCCAGCAGCTTAGCAGTACAATCCTACGAGCAGTACTTC
cdr3_aa: CASSLAVQSYEQYF

j_call: TRBJ2-1
v_call: TRBV5-1
clone_size: NA
d_call: TRBD2
cdr3_nt: TGCGCCAGCAGCTTGGGACTAGCGGGACGTACAGAGAATGAGCAGTTCTTC
cdr3_aa: CASSLGLAGRTENEQFF

j_call: TRBJ2-5
v_call: TRBV4-1
clone_size: NA
d_call: NA
cdr3_nt: TGCGCCAGCAGCCAACCACAGGGAAACCAAGAGACCCAGTACTTC
cdr3_aa: CASSQPQGNQETQYF

j_call: TRBJ1-1
v_call: TRBV10-3
clone_size: NA
d_call: NA
cdr3_nt: TGTGCCATCAGTGAGCAAACAGGAGGGACTGAAGCTTTCTTT
cdr3_aa: CAISEQTGGTEAFF

j_call: TRBJ1-1
v_call: TRBV18
clone_size: few
d_call: NA
cdr3_nt: TGTGCCAGCTCACCGAATACAGGAATAAACACTGAAGCTTTCTTT
cdr3_aa: CASSPNTGINTEAFF

j_call: TRBJ2-1
v_call: TRBV5-5
clone_size: NA
d_call: TRBD2
cdr3_nt: TGTGCCAGCAGCTTGACTAGCGGGAGGGCTTTTCCTCACAATGAGCAGTTCTTC
cdr3_aa: CASSLTSGRAFPHNEQFF